The following is a TCR beta chain sequence with its context. Its matching antigen is unknown. PCR amplification relied on 60 Vbeta primers (plus 13 Jbeta primers). Some clones are missing from TCRdb's copy, which holds only in-frame ones; the method was immunoSEQ multiplex PCR. Altogether more than 140,000 clones are present, almost 85% being singletons, with the ten largest covering around 5.4%. It was healthy bone marrow donors who served as donors. The entry originates in a study of cytomegalovirus exposure and HLA in healthy donors. The study, taken as a whole, reports: Serostatus for CMV was the only available immune exposure information. Across all donors, roughly uniform sequencing depth was an assumption of the presence/absence analyses. Segments of the TCR beta V type were, in most cases, productive about 90% or about 30% of the time in an earlier analysis.

The receptor was isolated from a man under 40 in good health and CMV-seropositive. Sequencing used PBMCs.

The CDR3 reads CASSVSISGERIIDTQYF. For the CDR3, the DNA is TGTGCCAGCAGCGTATCTATTAGCGGGGAAAGGATTATAGATACGCAGTATTTT. The chain uses TRBV9 and TRBJ2-3, with TRBD2 matching 8 bases. The CDR3 sequence is 18 residues long. Looked up from germline, CDR1 is SGDLS and CDR2 is YYNGEE. Losses at the gene ends were 1 base for V and 5 bases for J; bases not matched to a gene: 15.